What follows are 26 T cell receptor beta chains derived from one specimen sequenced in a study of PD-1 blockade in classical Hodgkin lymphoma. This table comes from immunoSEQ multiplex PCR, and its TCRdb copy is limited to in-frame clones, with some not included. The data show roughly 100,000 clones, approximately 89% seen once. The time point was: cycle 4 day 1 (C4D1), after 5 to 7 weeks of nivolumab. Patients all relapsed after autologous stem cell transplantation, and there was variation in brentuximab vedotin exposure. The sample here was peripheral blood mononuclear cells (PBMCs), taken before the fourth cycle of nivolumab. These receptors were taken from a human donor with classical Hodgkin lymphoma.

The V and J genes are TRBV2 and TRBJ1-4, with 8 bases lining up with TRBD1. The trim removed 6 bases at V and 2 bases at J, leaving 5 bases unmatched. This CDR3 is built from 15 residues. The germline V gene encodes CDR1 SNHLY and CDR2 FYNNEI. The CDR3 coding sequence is TGTGCCAGCAGAGCCCAGGGGGCGACTAATGAAAAACTGTTTTTT. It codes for CASRAQGATNEKLFF.

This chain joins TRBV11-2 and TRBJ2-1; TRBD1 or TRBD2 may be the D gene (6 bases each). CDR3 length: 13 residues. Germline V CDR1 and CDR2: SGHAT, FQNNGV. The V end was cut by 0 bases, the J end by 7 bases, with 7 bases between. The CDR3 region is CASSLEGGNEQFF. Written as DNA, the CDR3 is TGTGCCAGCAGCTTAGAAGGGGGGAATGAGCAGTTCTTC.

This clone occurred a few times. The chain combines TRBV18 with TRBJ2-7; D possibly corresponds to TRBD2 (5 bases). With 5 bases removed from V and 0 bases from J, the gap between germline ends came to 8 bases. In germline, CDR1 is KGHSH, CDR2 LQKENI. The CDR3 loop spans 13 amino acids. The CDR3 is CASSGENSYEQYF. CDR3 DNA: TGTGCCAGCTCAGGGGAGAACTCCTACGAGCAGTACTTC.

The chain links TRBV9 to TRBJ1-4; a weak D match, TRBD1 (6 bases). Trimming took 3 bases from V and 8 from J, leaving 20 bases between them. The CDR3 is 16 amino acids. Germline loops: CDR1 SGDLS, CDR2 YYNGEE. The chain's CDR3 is CASSGATRGVREKLFF. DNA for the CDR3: TGTGCCAGCAGCGGGGCCACGAGGGGGGTCCGGGAAAAACTGTTTTTT.

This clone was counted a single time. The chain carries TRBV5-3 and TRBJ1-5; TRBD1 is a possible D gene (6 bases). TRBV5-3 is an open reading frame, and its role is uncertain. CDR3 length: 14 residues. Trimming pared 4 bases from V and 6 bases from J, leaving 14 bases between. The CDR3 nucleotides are TGTGCCAGAAGCCAGGACAGAAACAGTCAGCCCCAGCATTTT. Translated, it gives CARSQDRNSQPQHF.

CDR3 coding DNA: TGCGCCAGCAGCCTCGGACAGGGAAGGACTGAAGCTTTCTTT. Translated: CASSLGQGRTEAFF. The chain combines TRBV5-1 with TRBJ1-1, with 8 nucleotides matching TRBD1. Germline V CDR1 and CDR2: SGHRS, YFSETQ. The CDR3 extends over 14 amino acids. Losses at the gene ends were 4 bases for V and 5 bases for J; bases not matched to a gene: 7.

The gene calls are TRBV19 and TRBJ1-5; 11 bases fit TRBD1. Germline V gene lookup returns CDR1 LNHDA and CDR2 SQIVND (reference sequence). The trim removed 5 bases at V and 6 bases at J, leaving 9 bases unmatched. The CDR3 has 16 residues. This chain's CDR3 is CASSLRTGGRSQPQHF. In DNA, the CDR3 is TGTGCCAGTAGTCTACGGACAGGGGGCCGGAGTCAGCCCCAGCATTTT.

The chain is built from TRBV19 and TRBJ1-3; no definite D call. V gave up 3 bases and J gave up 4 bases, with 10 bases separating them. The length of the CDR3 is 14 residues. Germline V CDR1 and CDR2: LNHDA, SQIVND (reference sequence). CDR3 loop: CASSMIVLGNTIYF. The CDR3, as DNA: TGTGCCAGTAGTATGATCGTGCTAGGAAACACCATATATTTT. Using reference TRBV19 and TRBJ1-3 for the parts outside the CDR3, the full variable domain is DGGITQSPKYLFRKEGQNVTLSCEQNLNHDAMYWYRQDPGQGLRLIYYSQIVNDFQKGDIAEGYSVSREKKESFPLTVTSAQKNPTAFYLCASSMIVLGNTIYFGEGSWLTVV.

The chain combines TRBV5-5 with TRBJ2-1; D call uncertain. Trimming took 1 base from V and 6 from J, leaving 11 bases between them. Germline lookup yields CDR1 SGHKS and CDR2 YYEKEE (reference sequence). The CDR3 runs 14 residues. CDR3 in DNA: TGTGCCAGCAGCTTGTCTGGAGACGCCAATGAGCAGTTCTTC. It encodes CASSLSGDANEQFF.

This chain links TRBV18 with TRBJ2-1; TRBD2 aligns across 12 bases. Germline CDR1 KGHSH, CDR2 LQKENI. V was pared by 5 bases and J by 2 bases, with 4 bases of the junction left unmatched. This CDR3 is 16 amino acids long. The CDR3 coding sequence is TGTGCCAGCTCATACACTAGCGGGAGGCCCTACAATGAGCAGTTCTTC. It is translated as CASSYTSGRPYNEQFF.

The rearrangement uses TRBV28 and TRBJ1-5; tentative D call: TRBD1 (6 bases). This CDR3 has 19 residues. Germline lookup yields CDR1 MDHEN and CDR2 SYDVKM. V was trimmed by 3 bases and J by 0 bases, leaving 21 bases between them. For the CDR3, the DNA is TGTGCCAGCAGTTTCGAGGTGGCAGGGGCTTCATATAGCAATCAGCCCCAGCATTTT. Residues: CASSFEVAGASYSNQPQHF.

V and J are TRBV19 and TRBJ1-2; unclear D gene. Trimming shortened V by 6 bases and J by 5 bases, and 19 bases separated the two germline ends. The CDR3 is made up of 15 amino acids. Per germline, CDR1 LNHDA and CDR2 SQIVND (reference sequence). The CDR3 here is CASSQWQSAAYGYTF. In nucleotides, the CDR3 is TGTGCCAGTAGCCAATGGCAGTCAGCGGCGTATGGCTACACCTTC.

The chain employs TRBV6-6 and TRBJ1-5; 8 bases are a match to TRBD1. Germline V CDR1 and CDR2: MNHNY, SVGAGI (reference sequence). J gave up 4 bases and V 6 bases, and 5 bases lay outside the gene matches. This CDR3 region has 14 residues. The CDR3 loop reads CASRRDRLNQPQHF. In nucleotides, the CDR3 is TGTGCCAGCAGGCGGGACAGGTTGAATCAGCCCCAGCATTTT.

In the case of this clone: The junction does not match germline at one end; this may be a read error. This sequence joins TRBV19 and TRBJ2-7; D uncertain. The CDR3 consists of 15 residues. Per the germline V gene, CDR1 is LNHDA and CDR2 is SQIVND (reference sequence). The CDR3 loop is CASSKQWQTSYEQYF. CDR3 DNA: TGTGCGAGTAGTAAACAGTGGCAGACCTCCTACGAGCAGTACTTC. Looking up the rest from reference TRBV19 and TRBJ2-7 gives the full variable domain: DGGITQSPKYLFRKEGQNVTLSCEQNLNHDAMYWYRQDPGQGLRLIYYSQIVNDFQKGDIAEGYSVSREKKESFPLTVTSAQKNPTAFYLCASSKQWQTSYEQYFGPGTRLTVT.

The CDR3 protein is CAISESKGRSNQPQHF. The CDR3 region has the DNA TGTGCCATCAGTGAGTCGAAGGGAAGGAGCAATCAGCCCCAGCATTTT. The rearrangement links TRBV10-3 to TRBJ1-5; D not certain. The CDR3 loop spans 16 amino acids. Trimming stripped 0 bases from V and 1 base from J, with 10 bases between. Germline V gives CDR1 ENHRY, CDR2 SYGVKD.

The CDR3 reads CASSAQTRFPDTQYF. Written as DNA, the CDR3 is TGTGCCAGCAGCGCCCAAACTAGATTCCCAGATACGCAGTATTTT. The rearrangement links TRBV9 to TRBJ2-3, with D possibly TRBD2 on 5 matching bases. The CDR3 totals 15 residues. CDR1 SGDLS and CDR2 YYNGEE come from the germline V gene. Between the trimmed V and J ends, which lost 3 bases and 4 bases, there was a span of 15 bases. Supplemented by reference TRBV9 and TRBJ2-3, the full variable domain reads DSGVTQTPKHLITATGQRVTLRCSPRSGDLSVYWYQQSLDQGLQFLIQYYNGEERAKGNILERFSAQQFPDLHSELNLSSLELGDSALYFCASSAQTRFPDTQYFGPGTRLTVL.

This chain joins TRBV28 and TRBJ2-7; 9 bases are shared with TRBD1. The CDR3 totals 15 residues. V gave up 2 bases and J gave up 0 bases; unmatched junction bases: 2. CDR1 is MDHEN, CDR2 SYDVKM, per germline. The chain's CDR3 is CASSLGQGSSYEQYF. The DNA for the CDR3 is TGTGCCAGCAGTTTAGGACAGGGGAGCTCCTACGAGCAGTACTTC.

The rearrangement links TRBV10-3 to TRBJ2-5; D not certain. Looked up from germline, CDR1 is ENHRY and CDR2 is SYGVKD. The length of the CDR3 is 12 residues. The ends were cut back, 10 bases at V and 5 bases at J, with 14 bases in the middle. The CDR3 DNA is TGTGCCACCTACCCAGCGCCTGAGACCCAGTACTTC. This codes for CATYPAPETQYF.

CDR3 in amino acids: CASSLTGGLEQYF. CDR3 nucleotide sequence: TGCGCCAGCAGCTTGACAGGGGGCCTCGAGCAGTACTTC. The V and J genes are TRBV5-1 and TRBJ2-7; 9 positions match TRBD1. V shed 1 base, J shed 6 bases, and the junction held 2 bases outside the gene matches. This CDR3 has 13 residues. Germline V gene sequence: CDR1 SGHRS, CDR2 YFSETQ.

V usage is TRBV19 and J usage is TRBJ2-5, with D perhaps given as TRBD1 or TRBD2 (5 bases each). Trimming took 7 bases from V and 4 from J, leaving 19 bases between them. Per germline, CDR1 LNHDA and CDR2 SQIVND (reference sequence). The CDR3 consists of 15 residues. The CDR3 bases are TGTGCCAGTACCTCCGAGGGGACCTGGGGAGAGACCCAGTACTTC. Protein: CASTSEGTWGETQYF.

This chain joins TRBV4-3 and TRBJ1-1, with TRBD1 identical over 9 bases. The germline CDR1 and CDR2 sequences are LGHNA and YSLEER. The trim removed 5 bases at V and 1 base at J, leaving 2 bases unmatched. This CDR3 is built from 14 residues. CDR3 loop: CASSSGQGNTEAFF. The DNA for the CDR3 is TGCGCCAGCAGCTCGGGACAGGGGAACACTGAAGCTTTCTTT.

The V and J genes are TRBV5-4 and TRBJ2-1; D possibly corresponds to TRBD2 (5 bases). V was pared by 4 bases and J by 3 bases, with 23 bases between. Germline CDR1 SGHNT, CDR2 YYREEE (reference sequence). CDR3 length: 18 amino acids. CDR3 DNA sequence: TGTGCCAGCAGCCCGGGCGCCCTAGCTGCTAGGGTCTACAATGAGCAGTTCTTC. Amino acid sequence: CASSPGALAARVYNEQFF.

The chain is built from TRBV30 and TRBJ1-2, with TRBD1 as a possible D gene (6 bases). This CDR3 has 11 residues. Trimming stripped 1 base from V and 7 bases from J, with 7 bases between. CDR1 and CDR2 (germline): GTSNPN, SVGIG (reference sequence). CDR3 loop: CAWSEGGGYTF. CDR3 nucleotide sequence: TGTGCCTGGAGTGAGGGGGGTGGCTACACCTTC.

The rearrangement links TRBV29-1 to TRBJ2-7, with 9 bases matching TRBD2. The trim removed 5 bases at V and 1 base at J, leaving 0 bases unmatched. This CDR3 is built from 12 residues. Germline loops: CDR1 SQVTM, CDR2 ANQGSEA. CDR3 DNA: TGCAGCGTTAGCGGGGGGTCCTACGAGCAGTACTTC. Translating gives CSVSGGSYEQYF.

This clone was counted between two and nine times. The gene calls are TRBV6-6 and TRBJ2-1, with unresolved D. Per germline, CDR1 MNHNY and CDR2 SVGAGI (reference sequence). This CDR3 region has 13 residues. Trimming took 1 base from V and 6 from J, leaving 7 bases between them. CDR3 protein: CASSYWQFNEQFF. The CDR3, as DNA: TGTGCCAGCAGTTACTGGCAGTTCAATGAGCAGTTCTTC.

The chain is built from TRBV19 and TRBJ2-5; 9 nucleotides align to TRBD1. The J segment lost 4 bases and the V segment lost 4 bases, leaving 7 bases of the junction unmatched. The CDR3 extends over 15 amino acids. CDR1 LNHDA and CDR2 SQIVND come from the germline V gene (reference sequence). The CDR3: CASSKIETGGETQYF. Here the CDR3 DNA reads TGTGCCAGTAGTAAAATCGAGACAGGGGGAGAGACCCAGTACTTC.